These 32 T cell receptor beta chains share one sample of origin, sequenced in a study of T cell repertoires in cytomegalovirus infection. TCRdb re-analysed the reads in MiXCR, keeping a single row per CDR3 protein. This table holds roughly 640,000 distinct CDR3 sequences, 20% to 25% found once. The material sequenced was CD8+ T cells from PBMCs. Receptors were obtained from a human donor in good health (CMV status not recorded). Some clones in this sample may be carry-over from other donors' samples.

This clonotype was observed at least ten times. The chain is built from TRBV7-6 and TRBJ2-2; the D gene could be TRBD1 or TRBD2 (5 bases each). The V end was cut by 6 bases, the J end by 7 bases, with 18 bases between. Germline V gene data show CDR1 as SGHVS and CDR2 as FNYEAQ. The length of the CDR3 is 15 residues. CDR3 DNA sequence: TGTGCCAGCAGAGAACGGGGACCTCTTGGCGGGGAGCTGTTTTTT. As protein: CASRERGPLGGELFF.

A few counts support this clonotype. This chain links TRBV2 with TRBJ2-3; 9 bases line up with TRBD2. CDR1 is SNHLY and CDR2 is FYNNEI in the germline V gene. J gave up 4 bases and V 2 bases, and 4 bases lay outside the gene matches. This CDR3 contains 15 residues. For the CDR3, the DNA is TGTGCCAGCAGTGAATTTGCGGGGGGGCCAGATACGCAGTATTTT. This codes for CASSEFAGGPDTQYF. The full variable domain, its missing parts supplied by reference TRBV2 and TRBJ2-3, is EPEVTQTPSHQVTQMGQEVILRCVPISNHLYFYWYRQILGQKVEFLVSFYNNEISEKSEIFDDQFSVERPDGSNFTLKIRSTKLEDSAMYFCASSEFAGGPDTQYFGPGTRLTVL.

The V gene is TRBV15, the J gene TRBJ2-5, with 9 bases identical to TRBD1. The CDR3 totals 16 residues. Germline CDR1 and CDR2: LNHNV and YYDKDF (reference sequence). J lost 0 bases, V lost 4 bases, and 6 bases had no gene match. This chain's CDR3 is CATSTGQGPHQETQYF. CDR3 DNA: TGTGCCACCAGCACCGGACAGGGGCCCCACCAAGAGACCCAGTACTTC.

The V call is TRBV19, the J call TRBJ2-1; TRBD1 agrees at 12 bases. Germline V gives CDR1 LNHDA, CDR2 SQIVND (reference sequence). V shed 3 bases and J 6 bases; nucleotides not matched to a gene: 6. The CDR3 is 16 residues long. The DNA of the CDR3 is TGTGCCAGTAGTATCAAGGGACAGGGGGCGCTCAATGAGCAGTTCTTC. Residues: CASSIKGQGALNEQFF. Combining the CDR3 with reference TRBV19 and TRBJ2-1 gives the whole variable domain DGGITQSPKYLFRKEGQNVTLSCEQNLNHDAMYWYRQDPGQGLRLIYYSQIVNDFQKGDIAEGYSVSREKKESFPLTVTSAQKNPTAFYLCASSIKGQGALNEQFFGPGTRLTVL.

The V call is TRBV10-1, the J call TRBJ2-1; 9 positions agree with TRBD2. CDR3 size: 15 residues. CDR1 and CDR2 from the germline V gene are WNHNN and SYGVQD (reference sequence). Trimming removed 7 bases from V and 0 bases from J; junction bases left unmatched: 4. CDR3 DNA: TGCGCCAGCATTTTAGCGGGGGCCTCCTACAATGAGCAGTTCTTC. Translation gives CASILAGASYNEQFF.

The chain joins TRBV5-4 to TRBJ1-2; possible D gene TRBD1, 5 bases. Per the germline V gene, CDR1 is SGHNT and CDR2 is YYREEE (reference sequence). V lost 4 bases to trimming and J lost 6 bases, with 19 bases between them. The CDR3 contains 15 residues. This CDR3 is CASSHLGLPKDGYTF. CDR3 bases: TGTGCCAGCAGCCACCTGGGACTCCCGAAGGATGGCTACACCTTC.

CDR3 DNA sequence: TGCAGCACTCTAGAGAGGGGATCCACTAATGAAAAACTGTTTTTT. Its protein product is CSTLERGSTNEKLFF. The genes are TRBV29-1 and TRBJ1-4, with D possibly being TRBD1 (5 bases). The germline V gene encodes CDR1 SQVTM and CDR2 ANQGSEA. The CDR3 has 15 residues. Trimming stripped 8 bases from V and 2 bases from J, with 18 bases between.

The table lists this clonotype with many counts. The chain carries TRBV12-5 and TRBJ1-1; D remains ambiguous. This CDR3 comprises 11 residues. Trimming pared 7 bases from V and 6 bases from J, leaving 9 bases between. Germline assignment: CDR1 LGHNT and CDR2 FRNRAP. The CDR3 sequence is CASAPGPEAFF. The CDR3 bases are TGTGCTAGTGCCCCTGGGCCTGAAGCTTTCTTT.

V and J are TRBV12-3 or TRBV12-4 and TRBJ1-1, with 8 bases lining up with TRBD1. Germline trimming cut 2 bases from V and 5 bases from J; bases unmatched to any gene: 4. The CDR3 loop spans 14 amino acids. The CDR3 nucleotides read TGTGCCAGCAGTTTATACAGGGGGGGAACTGAAGCTTTCTTT. This gives the protein CASSLYRGGTEAFF.

This clonotype was seen ten or more times. The CDR3 loop is CASSLVGGARDNQPQHF. DNA for the CDR3: TGTGCCAGCAGCTTAGTCGGCGGGGCCAGGGATAATCAGCCCCAGCATTTT. The rearrangement joins TRBV7-6 to TRBJ1-5; a possible D gene is TRBD1 (5 bases). From germline, CDR1 is SGHVS and CDR2 FNYEAQ. The CDR3 extends over 17 amino acids. V shed 1 base and J shed 4 bases, with 17 bases lying between them.

The rearrangement uses TRBV24-1 and TRBJ1-1; D is uncertain. V lost 1 base, J lost 3 bases, and 5 bases lay in between. From germline, CDR1 is KGHDR and CDR2 SFDVKD. CDR3 size: 13 residues. Here the CDR3 DNA reads TGTGCCACCAGTGATTTACTGGACACTGAAGCTTTCTTT. As protein: CATSDLLDTEAFF.

In this sample, this clonotype turned up a few times. The rearrangement joins TRBV6-2 or TRBV6-3 to TRBJ2-7, with D maybe TRBD2 (7 bases). V lost 3 bases, J lost 3 bases, and 12 bases lay in between. This CDR3 has 14 residues. The germline CDR1 and CDR2 sequences are MNHEY and SVGEGT. CDR3 loop: CASSYGGGFYEQYV. CDR3 nucleotides: TGTGCCAGCAGTTATGGCGGGGGCTTCTACGAGCAGTACGTC.

This clonotype came up a few times. The genes are TRBV29-1 and TRBJ2-4, with D possibly being TRBD2 (5 bases). Trimming shortened V by 1 base and J by 8 bases, and 12 bases separated the two germline ends. The CDR3 is made up of 13 amino acids. The germline CDR1 and CDR2 sequences are SQVTM and ANQGSEA. The CDR3 reads CSVEVSAADIQYF. The CDR3 DNA reads as TGCAGCGTTGAAGTCTCAGCGGCGGACATTCAGTACTTC.

This clonotype was detected ten times or more. The chain links TRBV7-2 to TRBJ2-1; TRBD1 aligns across 9 bases. J lost 8 bases, V lost 5 bases, and 19 bases had no gene match. Germline loops: CDR1 SGHTA, CDR2 FQGNSA. This CDR3 is built from 18 residues. The CDR3 bases are TGTGCCAGCAGCCGCATGGGACAGGGAACGATGGGGTTAGATGAGCAGTTCTTC. The encoded protein is CASSRMGQGTMGLDEQFF.

As regards this clonotype: A much larger clone differs from this one at a single base, so this may be a read error. The V call is TRBV7-8, the J call TRBJ2-3; D possibly corresponds to TRBD2 (8 bases). The CDR3 contains 15 residues. The V gene's germline CDR1 is SGHVS and CDR2 FQNEAQ. CDR3 amino acids: CASSIAGQLLDTQYF. For the CDR3, the DNA is TGTGCCAGCAGCATAGCGGGACAGCTCCTGGATACGCAGTATTTT.

The CDR3, as DNA: TGTGCCAGCAGCTTCGGGACTAGCGGACAAGAGACCCAGTACTTC. Protein product: CASSFGTSGQETQYF. The chain is built from TRBV7-9 and TRBJ2-5, with TRBD2 identical over 11 bases. Losses at the gene ends were 3 bases for V and 2 bases for J; bases not matched to a gene: 2. The CDR3 covers 15 residues. Germline CDR1 and CDR2: SEHNR and FQNEAQ (reference sequence).

This clonotype was found a few times. This chain links TRBV2 with TRBJ2-3; 10 bases map to TRBD1. Germline CDR1 is SNHLY and CDR2 is FYNNEI. V lost 5 bases and J lost 2; bases outside the gene matches: 7. The CDR3 length is 16 residues. For the CDR3, the DNA is TGTGCCAGCAGTCCGACAGGGGGCTACAACACAGATACGCAGTATTTT. It encodes CASSPTGGYNTDTQYF.

As DNA, the CDR3 is TGCAGCGTTGGGCCAGGGGATACCTACGAGCAGTACTTC. It is translated as CSVGPGDTYEQYF. The chain carries TRBV29-1 and TRBJ2-7, with D possibly matching TRBD1 (6 bases). V lost 4 bases to trimming and J lost 2 bases, with 12 bases between them. Per germline, CDR1 SQVTM and CDR2 ANQGSEA. This CDR3 contains 13 residues.

The gene calls are TRBV20-1 and TRBJ2-5, with TRBD2 matching 8 bases. J gave up 0 bases and V 0 bases, and 6 bases lay outside the gene matches. CDR3 size: 16 residues. CDR1 and CDR2 from the germline V gene are DFQATT and SNEGSKA (reference sequence). Here the CDR3 reads CSARDSLAGYQETQYF. CDR3 sequence (DNA): TGCAGTGCTAGAGATAGTCTAGCGGGCTACCAAGAGACCCAGTACTTC.

This clonotype was detected a few times. The J gene is TRBJ1-1, the V gene TRBV7-2; weak D call: TRBD1 (6 bases). There are 14 residues in the CDR3. The germline gives CDR1 SGHTA, CDR2 FQGNSA. Between the trimmed V and J ends, which lost 0 bases and 5 bases, there was a span of 10 bases. CDR3 amino acids: CASSLAGGPTEAFF. The CDR3 DNA reads TGTGCCAGCAGCTTAGCCGGGGGGCCGACTGAAGCTTTCTTT.

The sample holds one count of this clonotype. V is TRBV29-1 and J is TRBJ1-1; 7 bases line up with TRBD1. J was trimmed by 4 bases and V by 5 bases; bases with no gene match: 10. This CDR3 contains 14 residues. Germline loops: CDR1 SQVTM, CDR2 ANQGSEA. The CDR3 DNA reads TGCAGCGTTCCAGGGGGAGAGTCAGGCACTGAAGCTTTCTTT. Its protein is CSVPGGESGTEAFF.

There are a few counts of this clonotype. This chain links TRBV27 with TRBJ2-7; the D is unclear. The CDR3 contains 14 residues. Germline CDR1 MNHEY, CDR2 SMNVEV (reference sequence). V gave up 1 base and J gave up 4 bases, with 11 bases separating them. This CDR3 is CASSLLGGNYEQYF. CDR3 bases: TGTGCCAGCAGTTTATTGGGTGGGAATTACGAGCAGTACTTC.

V usage is TRBV2 and J usage is TRBJ2-1; 8 positions match TRBD1. The junction had 9 bases not matched to a gene; V was cut back by 7 bases and J by 7 bases. Per the germline V gene, CDR1 is SNHLY and CDR2 is FYNNEI. The CDR3 sequence is 14 residues long. The CDR3 reads CASTLRTGPNEQFF. CDR3 nucleotide sequence: TGTGCCAGCACGCTCCGGACAGGGCCGAATGAGCAGTTCTTC.

To note about this clonotype: A much larger clone lies one base from this, so it may be a read error. V gene TRBV7-2 combines with J gene TRBJ2-3; no reliable D call. CDR1 and CDR2 from the germline V gene are SGHTA and FQGNSA. V lost 1 base, J lost 6 bases, and 20 bases lay in between. The CDR3 contains 17 residues. The CDR3 loop reads CASSLGSVGSSPDTQYF. CDR3 bases: TGTGCCAGCAGCTTAGGTTCAGTGGGCTCTTCCCCCGATACGCAGTATTTT.

A note on this clonotype: With a much larger clone just one base away, this may be a read error. The chain joins TRBV7-9 to TRBJ2-5, with 7 bases matching TRBD2. The germline V gene encodes CDR1 SEHNR and CDR2 FQNEAQ (reference sequence). The CDR3 sequence is 16 residues long. The CDR3 sequence is CVSSTLADKAGETQYF. In DNA form, the CDR3 reads TGTGTCAGCAGCACCCTAGCGGATAAAGCTGGGGAGACCCAGTACTTC.

Many counts were recorded for this clonotype. CDR3 nucleotides: TGTGCCAGCAGCTTAGCGGGGGATGGAGATACGCAGTATTTT. Amino acid sequence: CASSLAGDGDTQYF. This chain connects TRBV7-6 to TRBJ2-3; perhaps D is TRBD1 or TRBD2 (5 bases each). Germline-derived CDR1 and CDR2 are SGHVS and FNYEAQ. With 0 bases removed from V and 5 bases from J, the gap between germline ends came to 9 bases. The CDR3 consists of 14 residues. The full variable domain, with the rest looked up from reference TRBV7-6 and TRBJ2-3, is GAGVSQSPRYKVTKRGQDVALRCDPISGHVSLYWYRQALGQGPEFLTYFNYEAQQDKSGLPNDRFSAERPEGSISTLTIQRTEQRDSAMYRCASSLAGDGDTQYFGPGTRLTVL.

The rearrangement joins TRBV5-4 to TRBJ1-2; D is ambiguous. The CDR3 runs to 15 residues. Per the germline V gene, CDR1 is SGHNT and CDR2 is YYREEE (reference sequence). The germline V and J ends were trimmed by 4 bases and 5 bases, with 18 bases remaining between them. The CDR3 coding sequence is TGTGCCAGCAGCGTTGGGAGTGATGCACCTTATGGCTACACCTTC. This sequence encodes CASSVGSDAPYGYTF. Together with reference TRBV5-4 and TRBJ1-2, the CDR3 gives the full variable domain: ETGVTQSPTHLIKTRGQQVTLRCSSQSGHNTVSWYQQALGQGPQFIFQYYREEENGRGNFPPRFSGLQFPNYSSELNVNALELDDSALYLCASSVGSDAPYGYTFGSGTRLTVV.

Only a few counts were recorded for this clonotype. This CDR3 is CASSTGQGNYNEQFF. The DNA of the CDR3 is TGCGCCAGCAGCACCGGACAGGGGAACTACAATGAGCAGTTCTTC. The chain combines TRBV5-1 with TRBJ2-1; 9 bases line up with TRBD1. The CDR3 is made up of 15 amino acids. J gave up 3 bases and V 4 bases, and 5 bases lay outside the gene matches. CDR1 is SGHRS, CDR2 YFSETQ, per germline.

This clonotype was counted many times. The rearrangement links TRBV7-8 to TRBJ2-7; D unclear. The germline CDR1 and CDR2 sequences are SGHVS and FQNEAQ. The germline V and J ends were trimmed by 5 bases and 4 bases, with 6 bases remaining between them. CDR3 length equals 11 residues. For the CDR3, the DNA is TGTGCCAGCAGCGCCCAATACGAGCAGTACGTC. It encodes CASSAQYEQYV.

The chain carries TRBV28 and TRBJ1-5; D is ambiguous. The CDR3 length is 12 residues. Germline CDR1 MDHEN, CDR2 SYDVKM. V gave up 7 bases and J gave up 3 bases, with 7 bases separating them. The CDR3 loop is CASTGNNQPQHF. CDR3 nucleotide sequence: TGTGCCAGCACCGGGAACAATCAGCCCCAGCATTTT. The entire variable domain, with the rest obtained from reference TRBV28 and TRBJ1-5, is as follows: DVKVTQSSRYLVKRTGEKVFLECVQDMDHENMFWYRQDPGLGLRLIYFSYDVKMKEKGDIPEGYSVSREKKERFSLILESASTNQTSMYLCASTGNNQPQHFGDGTRLSIL.

This clonotype has ten or more counts. V usage is TRBV7-6 and J usage is TRBJ2-2; D is undetermined. CDR1 and CDR2 (germline): SGHVS, FNYEAQ. CDR3 length equals 18 residues. V dropped 2 bases and J dropped 0 bases, with 16 bases sitting between them. CDR3 loop: CASSLWTADNSNTGELFF. CDR3 DNA sequence: TGTGCCAGCAGCTTATGGACGGCAGATAACTCGAACACCGGGGAGCTGTTTTTT.

V is TRBV10-3 and J is TRBJ1-4; D unresolved. The CDR3 sequence is 12 residues long. In germline, CDR1 is ENHRY, CDR2 SYGVKD. The DNA of the CDR3 is TGTGTTGTAAGCTTGTCGGCGGAAAAACTGTTTTTT. This sequence encodes CVVSLSAEKLFF.